This is a list of T cell receptor beta chains from one sample in a study of vaccination and CD4 T cells after COVID-19. Via MiXCR, TCRdb re-called the PCR reads, giving one row per CDR3 protein. This table holds 31,000 or so distinct CDR3 sequences, about 47% found once. The sequencing here drew on CD4+ T cells from blood, taken about 7 months after SARS-CoV-2 vaccination. All receptors come from a human donor who had recovered from COVID-19. CDR3s include the opening cysteine and the closing phenylalanine or tryptophan. The order of the fields is D gene, clone size, J gene, V gene, CDR3 protein, CDR3 DNA. The D gene is left open where the match is weak. Part of the rows lack a size; the others show once, few, many or a class for expanded clones.

.,.,TRBJ1-1,TRBV6-1,CASRPPGRLNTEAFF,TGTGCCAGCAGGCCACCGGGACGGTTGAACACTGAAGCTTTCTTT
.,.,TRBJ2-6,TRBV7-9,CASSLDGGGANVLTF,TGTGCCAGCAGCCTCGACGGCGGTGGGGCCAACGTCCTGACTTTC
.,few,TRBJ1-2,TRBV20-1,CSATNRLRGDYGYTF,TGCAGTGCTACTAACCGTCTCAGGGGAGACTATGGCTACACCTTC
.,.,TRBJ2-3,TRBV28,CASRGGGLNTDTQYF,TGTGCCAGCAGGGGGGGAGGATTGAATACAGATACGCAGTATTTT
TRBD2,.,TRBJ2-5,TRBV7-9,CASSLGTSGRAKQETQYF,TGTGCCAGCAGCTTAGGTACTAGCGGGAGGGCTAAACAAGAGACCCAGTACTTC
.,.,TRBJ1-1,TRBV6-1,CASSLTGRIPEAFF,TGTGCCAGCAGTCTGACAGGTCGGATTCCTGAAGCTTTCTTT
TRBD1,.,TRBJ2-5,TRBV7-9,CAVRQGYQETQYF,TGTGCCGTACGACAGGGGTACCAAGAGACCCAGTACTTC
.,few,TRBJ2-3,TRBV7-8,CASSLGPSTDTQYF,TGTGCCAGCAGCTTAGGTCCTAGCACAGATACGCAGTATTTT
.,.,TRBJ2-6,TRBV19,CASTQGSRANVLTF,TGTGCCAGTACTCAGGGGTCTCGGGCCAACGTCCTGACTTTC
TRBD1,.,TRBJ2-2,TRBV2,CAIPGQGDTGELFF,TGTGCCATCCCGGGACAGGGGGACACCGGGGAGCTGTTTTTT
.,.,TRBJ2-3,TRBV12-5,CASGLSRDTQYF,TGTGCTAGTGGACTTAGCAGGGATACGCAGTATTTT
TRBD1,.,TRBJ2-1,TRBV15,CATSRDYRVTGHNEQFF,TGTGCCACCAGCAGAGACTACCGCGTGACAGGGCACAATGAGCAGTTCTTC
TRBD2,.,TRBJ2-1,TRBV7-2,CASSTGLAYNEQFF,TGTGCCAGCAGCACCGGACTAGCCTACAATGAGCAGTTCTTC
.,.,TRBJ1-5,TRBV7-8,CASSLEYQASNQPQHF,TGTGCCAGCAGCTTAGAGTACCAGGCAAGCAATCAGCCCCAGCATTTT
.,few,TRBJ2-5,TRBV2,CASSGGVSVETQYF,TGTGCCAGCAGTGGCGGTGTGTCGGTAGAGACCCAGTACTTC
.,few,TRBJ2-5,TRBV7-3,CASSFSGQETQYF,TGTGCCAGCAGCTTCTCAGGCCAAGAGACCCAGTACTTC
TRBD1,.,TRBJ1-2,TRBV28,CASTPRGQLYGYTF,TGTGCCAGCACCCCGAGGGGGCAGCTCTATGGCTACACCTTC
TRBD2,.,TRBJ2-7,TRBV28,CASTSGRRDEQYF,TGTGCCAGCACAAGCGGGAGAAGGGACGAGCAGTACTTC
TRBD1,few,TRBJ1-6,TRBV7-9,CASGTVNSPLHF,TGTGCCAGCGGGACAGTTAATTCACCCCTCCACTTT
.,.,TRBJ2-5,TRBV11-2,CASSLSVRETQYF,TGTGCCAGCAGCTTATCGGTGCGGGAGACCCAGTACTTC
.,few,TRBJ1-2,TRBV7-9,CASSLDDGYTF,TGTGCCAGCAGCTTAGATGATGGCTACACCTTC
TRBD1,once,TRBJ2-3,TRBV7-9,CASSLDPPGQHTDTQYF,TGTGCCAGCAGCTTAGACCCCCCGGGACAGCACACAGATACGCAGTATTTT
.,few,TRBJ2-1,TRBV2,CASRESYEQFF,TGTGCCAGCAGGGAGAGCTATGAGCAGTTCTTC
TRBD1,.,TRBJ1-4,TRBV7-9,CASSTDRDGDEKLFF,TGTGCCAGCAGCACAGACAGGGATGGGGATGAAAAACTGTTTTTT
TRBD2,once,TRBJ2-2,TRBV20-1,CSAGGTSVTGELFF,TGCAGTGCCGGGGGGACTAGCGTCACCGGGGAGCTGTTTTTT
TRBD1,few,TRBJ1-2,TRBV24-1,CATSESGQGAFGYTF,TGTGCCACCAGTGAGTCGGGACAGGGGGCGTTTGGCTACACCTTC
.,once,TRBJ1-5,TRBV7-8,CASSEQGNQPQHF,TGTGCCAGCAGCGAACAGGGTAATCAGCCCCAGCATTTT
.,.,TRBJ1-1,TRBV7-2,CASSLLTGSGTEAFF,TGTGCCAGCAGCTTACTCACAGGGTCGGGCACTGAAGCTTTCTTT
.,.,TRBJ2-5,TRBV6-1,CASRRDGPETQYF,TGTGCCAGCAGGAGGGACGGCCCAGAGACCCAGTACTTC
.,.,TRBJ2-3,TRBV7-9,CASSDRAADLPTDTQYF,TGTGCCAGCAGCGATCGGGCCGCCGATTTGCCCACAGATACGCAGTATTTT
TRBD1,few,TRBJ1-6,TRBV6-1,CASSQDRDSPLHF,TGTGCCAGCAGCCAAGACAGGGACTCACCCCTCCACTTT
.,.,TRBJ2-7,TRBV20-1,CSAILAASSYEQYF,TGCAGTGCGATATTAGCGGCTAGCTCCTACGAGCAGTACTTC
TRBD1,.,TRBJ2-3,TRBV27,CASSYTGVAQYF,TGTGCCAGCAGCTACACAGGGGTTGCGCAGTATTTT
TRBD2,few,TRBJ2-5,TRBV7-2,CASSLFRTSDETQYF,TGTGCCAGCAGCTTATTTAGGACTAGCGACGAGACCCAGTACTTC
.,.,TRBJ1-2,TRBV20-1,CSASTGKNYGYTF,TGCAGTGCCAGCACCGGGAAAAATTATGGCTACACCTTC
.,.,TRBJ2-7,TRBV27,CASRTYDTALEQYF,TGTGCCAGCAGAACCTACGACACCGCCCTCGAGCAGTACTTC
.,.,TRBJ2-2,TRBV24-1,CATSDLPVRQGIGGELFF,TGTGCCACCAGTGATCTACCCGTCCGCCAGGGAATAGGCGGGGAGCTGTTTTTT
.,few,TRBJ2-5,TRBV7-2,CASSPQYQETQYF,TGTGCCAGCAGCCCCCAGTACCAAGAGACCCAGTACTTC
.,.,TRBJ2-2,TRBV15,CATSQDTGELFF,TGTGCCACCAGCCAAGACACCGGGGAGCTGTTTTTT
.,.,TRBJ1-1,TRBV7-6,CAILDPEAFF,TGTGCCATCCTCGACCCTGAAGCTTTCTTT
TRBD2,few,TRBJ2-7,TRBV6-1,CASSELAGAGYEQYF,TGTGCCAGCAGTGAACTAGCGGGAGCCGGCTACGAGCAGTACTTC
TRBD2,.,TRBJ2-7,TRBV20-1,CSARSGLASYEQYF,TGCAGTGCTAGATCGGGACTAGCTTCGTACGAGCAGTACTTC
.,.,TRBJ2-7,TRBV7-6,CASSLDWGEQYF,TGTGCCAGCAGCCTGGACTGGGGAGAGCAGTACTTC
.,.,TRBJ1-1,TRBV2,CASILRGTTEAFF,TGTGCCAGCATCCTCCGGGGGACCACTGAAGCTTTCTTT
TRBD2,.,TRBJ2-4,TRBV15,CATSRDITRSGTAGDIQYF,TGTGCCACCAGCAGAGACATCACCCGTAGCGGGACGGCCGGGGACATTCAGTACTTC
TRBD2,.,TRBJ2-1,TRBV7-2,CASSPTLAGSYNEQFF,TGTGCCAGCAGCCCGACACTAGCGGGATCCTACAATGAGCAGTTCTTC
.,.,TRBJ2-1,TRBV27,CASSLRPGARGEQFF,TGTGCCAGCAGTTTACGACCGGGAGCACGGGGTGAGCAGTTCTTC
.,.,TRBJ2-7,TRBV20-1,CSASWSVKTYEQYF,TGCAGTGCTAGTTGGTCGGTAAAGACCTACGAGCAGTACTTC
.,few,TRBJ2-1,TRBV7-2,CASSKDNYNEQFF,TGTGCCAGCAGCAAGGACAACTACAATGAGCAGTTCTTC
TRBD2,few,TRBJ2-5,TRBV7-9,CASSLDNRREGRKTQYF,TGTGCCAGCAGCTTAGATAATCGGCGGGAGGGCCGGAAGACCCAGTACTTC